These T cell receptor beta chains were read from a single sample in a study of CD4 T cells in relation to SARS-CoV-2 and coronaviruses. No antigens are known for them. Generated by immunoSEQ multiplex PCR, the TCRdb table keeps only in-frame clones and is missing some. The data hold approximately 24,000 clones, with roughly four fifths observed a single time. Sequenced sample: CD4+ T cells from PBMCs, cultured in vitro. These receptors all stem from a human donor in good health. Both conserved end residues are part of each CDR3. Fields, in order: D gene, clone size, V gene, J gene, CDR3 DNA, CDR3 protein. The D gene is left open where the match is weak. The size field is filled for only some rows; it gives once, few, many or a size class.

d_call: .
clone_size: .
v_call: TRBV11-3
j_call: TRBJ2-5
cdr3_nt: TGTGCCAGCAGCCCCTCTCGGGGAGGAGAGACCCAGTACTTC
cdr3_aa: CASSPSRGGETQYF

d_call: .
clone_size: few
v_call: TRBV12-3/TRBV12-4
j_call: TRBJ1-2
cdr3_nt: TGTGCCAGCAGTTTAGGGGCAGGCCAACGCTACACCTTC
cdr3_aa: CASSLGAGQRYTF

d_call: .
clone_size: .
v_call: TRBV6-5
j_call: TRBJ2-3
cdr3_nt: TGTGCCAGCAGTCCGCCATGGGGAGATACGCAGTATTTT
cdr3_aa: CASSPPWGDTQYF

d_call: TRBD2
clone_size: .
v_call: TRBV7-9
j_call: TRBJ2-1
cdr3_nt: TGTGCCAGCAGCTTAGGCGTGGGAGGGTCCATGGGAGAGCAGTTCTTC
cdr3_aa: CASSLGVGGSMGEQFF

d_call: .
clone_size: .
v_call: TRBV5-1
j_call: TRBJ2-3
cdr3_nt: TGCGCCAGCAGCTTGGACAGTCTAGGGACAGATACGCAGTATTTT
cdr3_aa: CASSLDSLGTDTQYF

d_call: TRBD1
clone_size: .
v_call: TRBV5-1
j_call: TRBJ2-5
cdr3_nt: TGCGCCAGCAGCTTGGAAGGACAGGGGTGGGAGACCCAGTACTTC
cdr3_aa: CASSLEGQGWETQYF

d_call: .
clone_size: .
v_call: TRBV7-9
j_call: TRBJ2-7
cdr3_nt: TGTGCCAGCGGTATGACAGCCTCCTACGAGCAGTACTTC
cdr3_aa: CASGMTASYEQYF

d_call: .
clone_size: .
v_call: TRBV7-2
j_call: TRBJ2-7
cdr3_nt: TGTGCCAGCAGCTGGGGGTTGGGGGAGGTATCCTACGAGCAGTACTTC
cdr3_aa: CASSWGLGEVSYEQYF

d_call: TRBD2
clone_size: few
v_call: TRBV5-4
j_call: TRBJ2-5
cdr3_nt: TGTGCCAGCAGCAATCACCTTGCGGGAGTAGAGACCCAGTACTTC
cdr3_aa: CASSNHLAGVETQYF

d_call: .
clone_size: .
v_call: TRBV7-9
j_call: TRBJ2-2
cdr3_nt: TGTGCCAGCAGCTTATTCGGCGGGTCGGGCACCGGGGAGCTGTTTTTT
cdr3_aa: CASSLFGGSGTGELFF

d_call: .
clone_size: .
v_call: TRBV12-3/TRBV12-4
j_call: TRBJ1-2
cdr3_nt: TGTGCCAGCAGTTTAGGGAGGGAATATGGCTACACCTTC
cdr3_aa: CASSLGREYGYTF

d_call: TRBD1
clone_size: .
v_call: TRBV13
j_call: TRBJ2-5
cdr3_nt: TGTGCCAGCAGCTGGTTGGACAGGGGAAAGACCCAGTACTTC
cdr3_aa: CASSWLDRGKTQYF

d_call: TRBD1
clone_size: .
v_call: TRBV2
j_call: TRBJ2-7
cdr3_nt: TGTGCCAGCAGTGTATGGACAGGGCTTAACGAGCAGTACTTC
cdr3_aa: CASSVWTGLNEQYF

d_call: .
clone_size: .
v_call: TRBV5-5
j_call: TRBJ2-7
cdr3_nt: TGTGCCAGCAGTCGTGGGGTCCCCATTGTTGGTGAGCAGTACTTC
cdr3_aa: CASSRGVPIVGEQYF

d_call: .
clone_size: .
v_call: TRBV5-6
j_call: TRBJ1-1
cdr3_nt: TGTGCCAGCAGCGAGCCTCGGGGGAACACTGAAGCTTTCTTT
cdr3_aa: CASSEPRGNTEAFF

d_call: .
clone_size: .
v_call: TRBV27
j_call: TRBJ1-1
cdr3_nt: TGTGCCAGCAGCCTTGGGGCGGGAGGGAAGAACACTGAAGCTTTCTTT
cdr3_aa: CASSLGAGGKNTEAFF